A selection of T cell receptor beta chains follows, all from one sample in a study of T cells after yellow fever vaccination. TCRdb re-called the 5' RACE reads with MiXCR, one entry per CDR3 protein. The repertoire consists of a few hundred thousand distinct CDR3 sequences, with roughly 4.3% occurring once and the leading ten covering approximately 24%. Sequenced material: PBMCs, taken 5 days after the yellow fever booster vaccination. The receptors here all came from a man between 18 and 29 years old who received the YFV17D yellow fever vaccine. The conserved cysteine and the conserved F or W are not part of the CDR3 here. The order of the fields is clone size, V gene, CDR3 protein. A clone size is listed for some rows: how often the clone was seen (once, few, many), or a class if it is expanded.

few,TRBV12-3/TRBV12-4,ATPPGGMENTEAF
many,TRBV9,ASSVGGRNTEAF
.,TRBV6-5,ASSPTGYTEAF
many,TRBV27,ATGVISSRNEQF
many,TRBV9,ASSVNDWGTGELF
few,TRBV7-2,ASRRQAGTGGSPLH
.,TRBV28,ASSPDRVSDTGELF
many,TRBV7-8,ASSLPGGDNEQF
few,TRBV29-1,SVEIAILGTGELF
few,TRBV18,ASSTDRGLTYEQY
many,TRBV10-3,AISASGYTDTQY
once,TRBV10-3,AISEGVGVGQPQH
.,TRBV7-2,ASSLGSGGAEQY
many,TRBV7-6,ASSSQGGDPYTGELF
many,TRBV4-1,ASSQGNNRGTDTQY
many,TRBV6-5,ASSYSIGGLNSPLH
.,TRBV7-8,ASSPDRVHGYT
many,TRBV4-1,ASSQETGFNQPQH
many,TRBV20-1,SGASGDPYEQY
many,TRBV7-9,ASNLGQGPQH
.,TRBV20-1,SARNTGTSGGADTQY
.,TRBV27,ASLRTRNSPLH
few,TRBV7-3,ASSPSAQQYNEQF
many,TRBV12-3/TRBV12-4,ASTPDRGSKNIQY
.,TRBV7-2,ASSLPGTVVGAF
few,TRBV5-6,ASSLDSPYGYT
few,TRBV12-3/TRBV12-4,ASSPPEGSNEQF
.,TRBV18,ASSPIAGSTGNTIY
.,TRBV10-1,ASSGTSGGRSTDTQY
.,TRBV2,ASSVGQGLNEQF
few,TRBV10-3,AIRGTNRLVSRNNEQF
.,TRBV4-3,ASSQDGNIQY
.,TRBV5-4,ASSLAETGNTEAF
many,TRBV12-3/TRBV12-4,ASTQGTGELF
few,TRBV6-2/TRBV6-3,ASSYLVRGADYEQY
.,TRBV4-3,ASSQRTVAATSGSGELF
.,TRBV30,AWSTTDTQY
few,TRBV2,ASSEGRLHNSPLH
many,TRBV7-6,ASSPYGTRYEQY
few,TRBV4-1,ASSQRGASSYNEQF
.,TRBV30,AWSVLAGATDTQY
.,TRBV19,ASSILPGPTNTEAF
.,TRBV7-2,ASSPRSTKSQY
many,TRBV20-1,SARDAGVQETQY
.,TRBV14,ASSPGIGQPQH
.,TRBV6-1,ASSEKGTTNNEQF
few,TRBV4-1,ASSQDGLAGGIDTQY
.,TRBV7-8,ASSSGGGRNQETQY
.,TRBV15,ATSRGGQPGETQY
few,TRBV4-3,ASSYTGGPTDTQY
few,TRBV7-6,ASSPRTSGDTGELF
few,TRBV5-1,ASRSMNTEAF
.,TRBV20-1,SALPGQGQETQY